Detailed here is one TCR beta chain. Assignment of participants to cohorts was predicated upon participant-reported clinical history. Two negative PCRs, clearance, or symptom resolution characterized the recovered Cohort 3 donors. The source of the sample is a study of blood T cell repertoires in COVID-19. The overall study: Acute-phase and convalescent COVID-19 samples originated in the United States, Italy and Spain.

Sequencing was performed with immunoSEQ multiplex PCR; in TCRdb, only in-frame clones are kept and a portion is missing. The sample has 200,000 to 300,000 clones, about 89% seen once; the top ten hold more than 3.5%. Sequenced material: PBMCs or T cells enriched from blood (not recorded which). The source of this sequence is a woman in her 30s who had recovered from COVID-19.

The CDR3 DNA reads TGCAGCGTGGGACTAGCGGGAGGACATGAGCAGTTCTTC. Translated, it gives CSVGLAGGHEQFF. The chain joins TRBV29-1 to TRBJ2-1, with TRBD2 matching 15 bases. The CDR3 totals 13 residues. Losses at the gene ends were 6 bases for V and 8 bases for J; bases not matched to a gene: 2. Per the germline V gene, CDR1 is SQVTM and CDR2 is ANQGSEA.